Listed below are T cell receptor beta chains from one sample, sequenced in a study of blood T cell repertoires in COVID-19. Measured with immunoSEQ multiplex PCR; TCRdb has only the in-frame clones, and not every one. The table includes 20,000 to 25,000 clones, roughly 84% detected once. Specimen: peripheral blood. All receptors derive from a man between 70 and 80 years old with acute or convalescent COVID-19. Each CDR3 is given with its conserved first and last residue. D genes are given only for firm matches. Size is omitted from some rows. Given values are once, few, many or a class for expanded clones.

V gene	clone size	D gene	J gene	CDR3 DNA	CDR3 protein
TRBV2	.	.	TRBJ2-7	TGTGCCAGCACGCGTAGCCCATACATCTACGAGCAGTACTTC	CASTRSPYIYEQYF
TRBV5-6	once	.	TRBJ1-2	TGTGCCAGCAGGGTTAGACAGGTAGTCTATGGCTACACCTTC	CASRVRQVVYGYTF
TRBV7-9	.	.	TRBJ1-2	TGTGCCAGCAGCTTAGTGGAGGGAAGGGGCTACACCTTC	CASSLVEGRGYTF
TRBV9	.	TRBD2	TRBJ2-7	TGTGCCAGCAGCGTCGGGACTAGCGGCGAGCAGTACTTC	CASSVGTSGEQYF
TRBV30	.	.	TRBJ1-1	TGTGCCTGGAGTAGACAGGCCCACACTGAAGCTTTCTTT	CAWSRQAHTEAFF
TRBV6-2/TRBV6-3	.	.	TRBJ2-3	TGTGCCAGCAGTTATCGGACAGATACGCAGTATTTT	CASSYRTDTQYF
TRBV19	.	TRBD2	TRBJ2-3	TGTGCCAGTGGGGAGGCGGGAGAAGTGGGTACTACTACGCAGTATTTT	CASGEAGEVGTTTQYF
TRBV28	.	TRBD1	TRBJ1-4	TGTGCCAGCAGAGGCGGGACCACGAGGACAGGAGAAAAACTGTTTTTT	CASRGGTTRTGEKLFF
TRBV4-3	.	.	TRBJ1-3	TGCGCCAGCAGCCAAGAAGTAACAAACTCTGGAAACACCATATATTTT	CASSQEVTNSGNTIYF
TRBV29-1	.	.	TRBJ2-2	TGCAGCTGGCAAGGCCCGGGACAAATGAACACCGGGGAGCTGTTTTTT	CSWQGPGQMNTGELFF
TRBV19	.	TRBD1	TRBJ2-7	TGTGCCAGTAGTAGGGGACAGGGGGCAAATTACCCCTACGAGCAGTACTTC	CASSRGQGANYPYEQYF
TRBV29-1	.	.	TRBJ1-5	TGCAGCGTTGCGGTGGGGAGTAGGCAGCCCCAGCATTTT	CSVAVGSRQPQHF
TRBV6-2/TRBV6-3	.	.	TRBJ2-5	TGTGCCAGCAGTTACGCTGGAGGATGGGAGACCCAGTACTTC	CASSYAGGWETQYF
TRBV19	.	TRBD1	TRBJ1-2	TGTGCCAGTAGAAACGCCGGGACAGGGGGCTACGAACTGTGGGGCTACACCTTC	CASRNAGTGGYELWGYTF
TRBV7-9	.	TRBD1	TRBJ2-5	TGTGCCAGCGGTCTGGGGACAGGAGAGACCCAGTACTTC	CASGLGTGETQYF
TRBV19	.	.	TRBJ2-7	TGTGCCAGTAGTAGGGAGCAGCACAGCTCCTACGAGCAGTACTTC	CASSREQHSSYEQYF
TRBV27	.	.	TRBJ2-7	TGTGCCAGCAGTACTCGGGACTCTCCCTACGAGCAGTACTTC	CASSTRDSPYEQYF
TRBV4-1	.	.	TRBJ1-4	TGCGCCAGCAGCCAAGTTCAGGGTCGGCCGACTAATGAAAAACTGTTTTTT	CASSQVQGRPTNEKLFF
TRBV7-9	.	TRBD2	TRBJ2-1	TGTGCCAGCAGCCCGAGAAGCGGGGGCCCGGTCAATGAGCAGTTCTTC	CASSPRSGGPVNEQFF
TRBV11-2	.	TRBD2	TRBJ2-3	TGTGCCAGCAGCTTAGCTAGCGGGTCCGGTACGCAGTATTTT	CASSLASGSGTQYF
TRBV5-1	.	TRBD1	TRBJ2-2	TGCGCCAGCAGCCGTCGGACAGGGGAGAACACCGGGGAGCTGTTTTTT	CASSRRTGENTGELFF
TRBV4-1	.	.	TRBJ2-7	TGCGCCAGCAGCCAACAAAGACAGTTCTACGAGCAGTACTTC	CASSQQRQFYEQYF
TRBV24-1	.	TRBD2	TRBJ2-3	TGTGCCACCAGTGACAACGGACTAGCGGGGGGTATGCGTTCTAGCACAGATACGCAGTATTTT	CATSDNGLAGGMRSSTDTQYF
TRBV4-3	few	.	TRBJ1-1	TGCGCCAGCAGCCAAGATACAGGTGTGGGTTCGGCTTTCTTT	CASSQDTGVGSAFF
TRBV19	.	TRBD1	TRBJ1-1	TGTGCCTCGTCACGGGGACAGATGAACACTGAAGCTTTCTTT	CASSRGQMNTEAFF
TRBV5-4	.	.	TRBJ1-2	TGTGCCAGCAGCTTTGGGGAGAGGGAGTCAGGCTACACCTTC	CASSFGERESGYTF
TRBV19	.	.	TRBJ2-1	TGTGCCAGTAGTATAGATCTTATGCGCACGCCGGGGGAGTTCTTC	CASSIDLMRTPGEFF